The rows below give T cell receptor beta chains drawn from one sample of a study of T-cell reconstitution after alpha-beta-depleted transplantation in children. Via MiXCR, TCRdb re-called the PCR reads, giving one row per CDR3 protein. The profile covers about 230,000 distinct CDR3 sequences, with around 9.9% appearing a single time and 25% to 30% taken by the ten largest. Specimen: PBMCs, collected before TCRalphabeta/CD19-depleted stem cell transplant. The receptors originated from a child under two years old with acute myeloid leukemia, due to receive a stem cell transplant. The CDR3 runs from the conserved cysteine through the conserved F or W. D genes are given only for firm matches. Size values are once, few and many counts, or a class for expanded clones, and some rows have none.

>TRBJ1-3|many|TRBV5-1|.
TGCGCCAGCAGCTCAACAGGGCTGGGTGGAAACACCATATATTTT
CASSSTGLGGNTIYF
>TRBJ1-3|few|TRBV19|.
TGTGCCAGTAGCCAAGGGGTGGAAAACACCATATATTTT
CASSQGVENTIYF
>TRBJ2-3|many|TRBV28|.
TGTGCCAGCAGGAACCCACGGCCCGCTAGCACAGATACGCAGTATTTT
CASRNPRPASTDTQYF
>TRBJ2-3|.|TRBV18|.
TGTGCCAGCTCAAAGTCTCCCTTATCAGATACGCAGTATTTT
CASSKSPLSDTQYF
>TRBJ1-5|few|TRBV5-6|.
TGTGCCAGCAGCTTGTGGGGGGCGGTTCAGCCCCAGCATTTT
CASSLWGAVQPQHF
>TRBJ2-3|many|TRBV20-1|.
TGCAGTGCTAGTAGGGACCCCACAGATACGCAGTATTTT
CSASRDPTDTQYF
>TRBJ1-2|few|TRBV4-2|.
TGTGCCAGCGGCCCGGTGGTAGGCTATGGCTACACCTTC
CASGPVVGYGYTF
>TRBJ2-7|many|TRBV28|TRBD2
TGTGCCAGCAGTTCCCACCTTAGATGGCGGGAGGTTTACGAGCAGTACTTC
CASSSHLRWREVYEQYF
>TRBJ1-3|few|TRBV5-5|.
TGTGCCAGCAGCTTAGGACATGCCCACTCTGGAAACACCATATATTTT
CASSLGHAHSGNTIYF
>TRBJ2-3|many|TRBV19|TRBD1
TGTGCCAGTAGACAGCCGGGACAGAGCACAGATACGCAGTATTTT
CASRQPGQSTDTQYF
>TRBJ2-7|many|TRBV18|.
TGTGCCAGCTCACCATTTGGCAGGGGTGAAGACGAGCAGTACTTC
CASSPFGRGEDEQYF
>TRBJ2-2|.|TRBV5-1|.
TGCGCCAGCAGGCAGGGGACCGCCGGGACCGGGGAGCTGTTTTTT
CASRQGTAGTGELFF
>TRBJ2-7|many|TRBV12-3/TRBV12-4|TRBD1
TGTGCCAGCACTAACAGGGGGATCTCCTACGAGCAGTACTTC
CASTNRGISYEQYF
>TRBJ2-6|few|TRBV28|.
TGTGCCAGCAGTTCCCCCTGGGCCTCTGGGGCCAACGTCCTGACTTTC
CASSSPWASGANVLTF
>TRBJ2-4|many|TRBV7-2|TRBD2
TGTGCCAGCAGCTTAGGGCGGGAGGGGAACATTCAGTACTTC
CASSLGREGNIQYF
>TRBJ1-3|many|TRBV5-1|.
TGCGCCAGCAGCTTGGTTGGGGAGAGCTCTGGAAACACCATATATTTT
CASSLVGESSGNTIYF
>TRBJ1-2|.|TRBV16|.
TGTGCCAGCAGCCAATCGGTTGGCATGCAGCGCTACACCTTC
CASSQSVGMQRYTF
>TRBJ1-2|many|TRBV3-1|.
TGTGCCAGCAGCCGTGACAGCCTCTATGGCTACACCTTC
CASSRDSLYGYTF
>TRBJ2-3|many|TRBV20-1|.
TGCAGTGTTGGGATGAGCACAGATACGCAGTATTTT
CSVGMSTDTQYF
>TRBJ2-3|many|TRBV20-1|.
TGCAGTGCTTCGAAAGATACGCAGTATTTT
CSASKDTQYF
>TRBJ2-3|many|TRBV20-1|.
TGCAGTGCCCAGCGGAGGGCAGGCACAGATACGCAGTATTTT
CSAQRRAGTDTQYF
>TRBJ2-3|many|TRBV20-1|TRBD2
TGCAGTGCCCCTCTTAGCGGGGGCACAGATACGCAGTATTTT
CSAPLSGGTDTQYF
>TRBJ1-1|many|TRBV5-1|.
TGCGCCAGCAGCTGGGGGGTTGGTGGTGAAGCTTTCTTT
CASSWGVGGEAFF
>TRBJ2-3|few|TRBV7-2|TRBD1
TGTGCCAGCAGCTTAGTCGGGACAGGCACAGATACGCAGTATTTT
CASSLVGTGTDTQYF
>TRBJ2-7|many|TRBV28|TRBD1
TGTGCCAGCACCCTGGCGGACAGGAACGAGCAGTACTTC
CASTLADRNEQYF
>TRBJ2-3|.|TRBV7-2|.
TGTGCCAGCAGCTTAGGATTCCCACGGACAGATACGCAGTATTTT
CASSLGFPRTDTQYF
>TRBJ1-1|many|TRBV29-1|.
TGCAGCGTTGAAAGGTACGCTGAAGCTTTCTTT
CSVERYAEAFF
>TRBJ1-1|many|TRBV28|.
TGTGCCAGCAGTGCGGGGGGCACTGAAGCTTTCTTT
CASSAGGTEAFF
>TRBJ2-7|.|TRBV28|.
TGTGCCAGCAGTTTCCCTGGGTCCACCTACGAGCAGTACTTC
CASSFPGSTYEQYF
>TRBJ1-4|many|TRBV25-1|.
TGTGCCAGCAGTGTTAACGGACCTTCGTTTGGTGAAAAACTGTTTTTT
CASSVNGPSFGEKLFF
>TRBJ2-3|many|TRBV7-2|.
TGTGCCAGCAGCTTAGCGCTGGTGCGCGATACGCAGTATTTT
CASSLALVRDTQYF
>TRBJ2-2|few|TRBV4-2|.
TGTGCCAGCAGCCCCCGGCGATCCAACACCGGGGAGCTGTTTTTT
CASSPRRSNTGELFF
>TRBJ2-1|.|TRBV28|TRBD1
TGTGCCAGCAGTTTATCCGGGACAGGGAACAATGAGCAGTTCTTC
CASSLSGTGNNEQFF